This paragraph reports one T cell receptor beta chain. Its matching antigen is unknown. The data originate from a study of CD8 T cells in Susac syndrome. Study results and limitations: Only a relatively small number of individuals were included in the TCR sequencing and HLA analysis.

Reverse transcription of roughly 0.5 to 1 ug RNA was performed with random hexamers. With immunoSEQ multiplex PCR, TCR beta CDR3 was amplified across 54 Vbeta and 13 Jbeta. MiXCR, run by TCRdb on the immunoSEQ multiplex PCR reads, gives a single entry per CDR3 protein. The sample contains some 200,000 distinct CDR3 sequences, nearly 97% of which appear only once. Trimming pared 5 bases from V and 5 bases from J, leaving 16 bases between. The CDR3 consists of 15 residues. The germline gives CDR1 MNHEY, CDR2 SMNVEV (reference sequence). TCR beta sequences were obtained from blood CD8+ and CD4+ T cells. This chain connects TRBV27 to TRBJ2-1; weak D call: TRBD1 (5 bases). The sequencing sample was made of CD4+ T cells from PBMCs. This clonotype was sampled from a human donor with Susac syndrome. CDR3 residues: CASSHYLGRDNEQFF. The CDR3 DNA sequence: TGTGCCAGCAGTCACTATTTGGGCAGGGACAATGAGCAGTTCTTC.